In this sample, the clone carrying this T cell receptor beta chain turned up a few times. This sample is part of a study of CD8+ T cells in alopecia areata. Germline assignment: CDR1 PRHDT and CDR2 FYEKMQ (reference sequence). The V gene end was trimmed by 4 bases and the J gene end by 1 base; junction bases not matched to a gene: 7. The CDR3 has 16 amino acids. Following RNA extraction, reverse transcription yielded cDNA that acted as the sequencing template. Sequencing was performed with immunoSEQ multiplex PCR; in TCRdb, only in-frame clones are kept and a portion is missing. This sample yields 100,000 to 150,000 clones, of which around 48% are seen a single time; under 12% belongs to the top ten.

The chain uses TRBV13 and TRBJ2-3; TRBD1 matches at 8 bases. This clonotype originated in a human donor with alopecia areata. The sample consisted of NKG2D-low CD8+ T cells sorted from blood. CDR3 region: CASSSEDRGGTDTQYF. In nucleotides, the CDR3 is TGTGCCAGCAGCTCCGAAGACAGGGGCGGCACAGATACGCAGTATTTT. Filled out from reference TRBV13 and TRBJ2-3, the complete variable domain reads AAGVIQSPRHLIKEKRETATLKCYPIPRHDTVYWYQQGPGQDPQFLISFYEKMQSDKGSIPDRFSAQQFSDYHSELNMSSLELGDSALYFCASSSEDRGGTDTQYFGPGTRLTVL.